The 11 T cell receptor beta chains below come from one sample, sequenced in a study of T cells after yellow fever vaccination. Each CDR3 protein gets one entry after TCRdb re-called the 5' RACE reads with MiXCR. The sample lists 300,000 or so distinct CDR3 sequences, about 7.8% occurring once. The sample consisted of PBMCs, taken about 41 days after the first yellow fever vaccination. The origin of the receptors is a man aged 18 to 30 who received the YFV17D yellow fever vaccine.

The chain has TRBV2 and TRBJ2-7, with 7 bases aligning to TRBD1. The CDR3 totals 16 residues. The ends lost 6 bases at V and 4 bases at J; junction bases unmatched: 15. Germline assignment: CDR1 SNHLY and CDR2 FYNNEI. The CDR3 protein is CASRITPGQRYYEQYV. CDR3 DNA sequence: TGTGCCAGCAGAATAACCCCGGGACAGCGTTATTACGAGCAGTACGTC.

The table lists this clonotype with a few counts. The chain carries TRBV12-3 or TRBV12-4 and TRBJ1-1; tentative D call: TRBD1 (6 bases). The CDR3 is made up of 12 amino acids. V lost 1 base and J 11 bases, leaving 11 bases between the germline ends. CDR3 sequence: CASSLEGGRAFF. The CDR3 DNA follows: TGTGCCAGCAGTTTAGAAGGGGGGAGGGCTTTCTTT.

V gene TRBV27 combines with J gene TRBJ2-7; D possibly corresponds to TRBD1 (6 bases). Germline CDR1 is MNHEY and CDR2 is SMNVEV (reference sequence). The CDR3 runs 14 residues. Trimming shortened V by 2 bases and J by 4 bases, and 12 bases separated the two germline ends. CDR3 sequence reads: CASSLTGTNYEQYV. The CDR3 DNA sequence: TGTGCCAGCAGTTTAACCGGGACAAATTACGAGCAGTACGTC.

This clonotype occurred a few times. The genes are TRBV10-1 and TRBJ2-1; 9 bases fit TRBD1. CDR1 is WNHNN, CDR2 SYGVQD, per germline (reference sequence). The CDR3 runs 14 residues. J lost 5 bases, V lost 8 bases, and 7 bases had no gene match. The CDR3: CASSHGTGHNEQFF. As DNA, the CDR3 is TGCGCCAGCTCTCACGGGACAGGGCACAATGAGCAGTTCTTC.

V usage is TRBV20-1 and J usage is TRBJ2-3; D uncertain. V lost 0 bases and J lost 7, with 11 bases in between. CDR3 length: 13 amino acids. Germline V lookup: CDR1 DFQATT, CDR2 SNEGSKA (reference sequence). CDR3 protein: CSAREDRRNTQYF. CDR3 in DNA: TGCAGTGCTAGAGAGGACCGGCGAAATACGCAGTATTTT.

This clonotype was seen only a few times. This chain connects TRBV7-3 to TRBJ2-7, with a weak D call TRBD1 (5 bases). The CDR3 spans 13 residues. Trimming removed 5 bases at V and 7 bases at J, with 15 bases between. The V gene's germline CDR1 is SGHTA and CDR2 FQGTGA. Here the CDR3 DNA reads TGTGCCAGCAGCCCCACCCCAGGGCTTGAGCAGTACGTC. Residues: CASSPTPGLEQYV.

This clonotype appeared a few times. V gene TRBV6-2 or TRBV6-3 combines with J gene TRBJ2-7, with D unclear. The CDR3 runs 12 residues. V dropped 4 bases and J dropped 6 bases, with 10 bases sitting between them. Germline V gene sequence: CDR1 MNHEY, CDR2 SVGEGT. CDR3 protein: CASSSAASEQYF. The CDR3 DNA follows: TGTGCCAGCAGTTCGGCGGCTAGCGAGCAGTACTTC.

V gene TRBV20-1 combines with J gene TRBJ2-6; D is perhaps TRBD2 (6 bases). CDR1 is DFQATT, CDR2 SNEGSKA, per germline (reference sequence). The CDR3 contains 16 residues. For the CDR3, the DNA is TGCAGGGCCTCGGGCGGGACCCAGTCTGGGGCCAACGTCCTGACTTTC. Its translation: CRASGGTQSGANVLTF.

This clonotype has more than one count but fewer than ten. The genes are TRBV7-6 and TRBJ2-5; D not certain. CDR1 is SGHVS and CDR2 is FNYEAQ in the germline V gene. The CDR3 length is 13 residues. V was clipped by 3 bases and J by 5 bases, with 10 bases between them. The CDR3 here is CASSLGWQETQYF. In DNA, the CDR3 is TGTGCCAGCAGCTTGGGTTGGCAGGAGACCCAGTACTTC.

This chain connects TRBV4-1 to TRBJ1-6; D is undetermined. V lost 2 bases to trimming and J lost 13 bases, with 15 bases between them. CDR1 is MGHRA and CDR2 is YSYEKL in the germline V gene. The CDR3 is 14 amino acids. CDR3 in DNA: TGCGCCAGCAGCCAAATCTCTCGGGTTACCCCCCTCCACTTT. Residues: CASSQISRVTPLHF.

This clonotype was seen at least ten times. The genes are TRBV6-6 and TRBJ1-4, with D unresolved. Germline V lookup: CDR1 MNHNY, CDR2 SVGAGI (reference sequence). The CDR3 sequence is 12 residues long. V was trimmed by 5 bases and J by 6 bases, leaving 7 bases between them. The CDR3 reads CASSPPYEKLFF. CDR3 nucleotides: TGTGCCAGCAGTCCCCCGTATGAAAAACTGTTTTTT.